The sample holds one count of the clone carrying this TCR beta chain. The entry originates in a study of blood T cell repertoires in COVID-19. Study-wide background: From the United States, Italy and Spain came samples of acute and convalescent COVID-19. PBMCs, B-cell-depleted T cells, or T cells provided the cDNA or gDNA that made up the material.

As originally analysed: Amplified reference gene primers provided the basis for estimating nucleated cell counts. Sequencing was performed with immunoSEQ multiplex PCR; in TCRdb, only in-frame clones are kept and a portion is missing. V and J calls plus clone size are reproduced from that table; the DNA served to infer D and trimming. Of tens of thousands of clones listed, approximately 92% are singletons. CDR1 SNHLY and CDR2 FYNNEI come from the germline V gene. Deletions cut 10 bases from V and 3 bases from J, with 15 bases between. This CDR3 is 13 amino acids long. The specimen sequenced was peripheral blood. The rearrangement links TRBV2 to TRBJ1-1, with D possibly being TRBD1 (5 bases). The TCR was taken from a woman between 55 and 75 years old with active COVID-19. The CDR3 loop reads CATGAGGDTEAFF. The CDR3 DNA reads TGTGCCACCGGGGCGGGAGGGGACACTGAAGCTTTCTTT.